This T cell receptor beta chain was recorded in a study of T-cell reconstitution after alpha-beta-depleted transplantation in children. Between the trimmed V and J ends, which lost 3 bases and 6 bases, there was a span of 10 bases. Germline V gene data show CDR1 as SGHAT and CDR2 as FQNNGV. The CDR3 is made up of 13 amino acids. The library targeted TCRbeta and was prepared with unique molecular identifiers. TCRdb independently ran MiXCR on the PCR reads; one entry per CDR3 protein. The data show roughly 89,000 distinct CDR3 sequences, 10% to 15% seen once. The source of this sequence is a human donor who donated a stem cell graft to a child with inherited bone marrow failure. The sample consisted of PBMCs from the stem cell graft donor, taken from the stem cell graft. The rearrangement joins TRBV11-2 to TRBJ2-3, with a weak D call TRBD2 (5 bases). CDR3 bases: TGTGCCAGCAGCTTTGGGAGACGGGATACGCAGTATTTT. Translating gives CASSFGRRDTQYF.